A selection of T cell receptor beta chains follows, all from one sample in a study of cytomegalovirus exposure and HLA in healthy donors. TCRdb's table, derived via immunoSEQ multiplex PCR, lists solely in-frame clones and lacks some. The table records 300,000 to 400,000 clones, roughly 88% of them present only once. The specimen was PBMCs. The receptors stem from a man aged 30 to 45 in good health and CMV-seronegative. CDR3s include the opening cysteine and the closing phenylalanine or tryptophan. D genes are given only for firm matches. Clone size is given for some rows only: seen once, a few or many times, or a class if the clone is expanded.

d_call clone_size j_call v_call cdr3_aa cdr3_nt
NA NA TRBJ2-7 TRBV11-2 CASSSGSASYEQYF TGTGCCAGCAGCTCCGGCAGCGCCTCCTACGAGCAGTACTTC
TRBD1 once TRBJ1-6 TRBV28 CASSLDRVNSPLHF TGTGCCAGCAGTTTAGACAGGGTCAATTCACCCCTCCACTTT
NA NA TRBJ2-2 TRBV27 CASSFRANTGELFF TGTGCCAGCAGTTTTCGCGCGAACACCGGGGAGCTGTTTTTT
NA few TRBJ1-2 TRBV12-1 CASSFAHPGQHGYTF TGTGCCAGCAGCTTTGCGCATCCAGGGCAGCATGGCTACACCTTC
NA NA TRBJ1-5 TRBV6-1 CASSEWSQPQHF TGTGCCAGCAGTGAATGGAGTCAGCCCCAGCATTTT
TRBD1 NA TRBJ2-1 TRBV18 CASSTEPGQGVGYNEQFF TGTGCCAGCTCAACAGAACCGGGACAGGGGGTCGGATACAATGAGCAGTTCTTC
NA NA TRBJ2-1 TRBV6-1 CASSERNRGDEQFF TGTGCCAGCAGTGAAAGAAATAGGGGCGATGAGCAGTTCTTC
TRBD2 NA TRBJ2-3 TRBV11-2 CASSLGLAGGSDTQYF TGTGCCAGCAGCTTAGGACTAGCGGGGGGGTCAGATACGCAGTATTTT
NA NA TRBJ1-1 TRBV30 CAWSVGGSTEAFF TGTGCCTGGAGTGTTGGGGGGTCTACTGAAGCTTTCTTT
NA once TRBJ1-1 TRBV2 CASSPLEIWAEAFF TGTGCCAGCAGTCCCCTGGAGATCTGGGCTGAAGCTTTCTTT
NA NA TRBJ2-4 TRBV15 CATSGYSGIAKNIQYF TGTGCCACCAGCGGATACTCAGGGATAGCCAAAAACATTCAGTACTTC
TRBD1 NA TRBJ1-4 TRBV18 CASSPFEDRGGKLFF TGTGCCAGCTCCCCCTTCGAGGACAGGGGAGGAAAACTGTTTTTT
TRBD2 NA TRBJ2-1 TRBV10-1 CASTIAGGSYNEQFF TGCGCCAGCACCATAGCGGGGGGCTCCTACAATGAGCAGTTCTTC
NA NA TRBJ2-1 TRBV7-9 CASSHRSGGAHNEQFF TGTGCCAGCAGCCACCGTAGTGGGGGGGCCCACAATGAGCAGTTCTTC
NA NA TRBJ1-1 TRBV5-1 CASSLITGIGEAFF TGCGCCAGCAGCTTAATAACAGGGATTGGTGAAGCTTTCTTT
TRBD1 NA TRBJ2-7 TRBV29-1 CSVADRAVSYEQYF TGCAGCGTTGCAGACAGGGCGGTGTCCTACGAGCAGTACTTC
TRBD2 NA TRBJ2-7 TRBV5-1 CASSSASGGSYEQYF TGCGCCAGCAGCTCAGCTAGCGGGGGGTCCTACGAGCAGTACTTC
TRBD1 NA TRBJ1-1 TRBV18 CASSRGQLNTEAFF TGTGCCAGCTCACGGGGACAGTTGAACACTGAAGCTTTCTTT
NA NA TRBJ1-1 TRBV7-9 CASSFGGASIYTEAFF TGTGCCAGCAGCTTTGGGGGCGCTTCCATATACACTGAAGCTTTCTTT
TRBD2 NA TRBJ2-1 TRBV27 CASRLIAGGLYNEQFF TGTGCCAGCAGGTTAATAGCGGGGGGGTTATACAATGAGCAGTTCTTC